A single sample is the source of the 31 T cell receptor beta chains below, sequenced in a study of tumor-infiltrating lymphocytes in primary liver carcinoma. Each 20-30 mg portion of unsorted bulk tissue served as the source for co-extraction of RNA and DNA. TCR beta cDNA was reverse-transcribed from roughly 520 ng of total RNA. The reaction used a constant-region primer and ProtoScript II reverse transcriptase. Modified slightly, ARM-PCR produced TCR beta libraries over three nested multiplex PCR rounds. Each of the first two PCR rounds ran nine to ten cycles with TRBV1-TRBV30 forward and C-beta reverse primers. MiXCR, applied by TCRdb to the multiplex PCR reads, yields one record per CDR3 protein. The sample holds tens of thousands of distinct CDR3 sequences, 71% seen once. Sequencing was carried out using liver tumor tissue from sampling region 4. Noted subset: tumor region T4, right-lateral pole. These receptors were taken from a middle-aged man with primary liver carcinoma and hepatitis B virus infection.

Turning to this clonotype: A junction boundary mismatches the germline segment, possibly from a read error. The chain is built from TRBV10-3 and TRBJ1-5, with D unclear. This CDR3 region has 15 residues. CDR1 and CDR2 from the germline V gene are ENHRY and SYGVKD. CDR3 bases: TGTGCCATCAGGCCGAACAGAGGAGGGCAACAGCCCAAGCATTTT. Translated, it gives CAIRPNRGGQQPKHF.

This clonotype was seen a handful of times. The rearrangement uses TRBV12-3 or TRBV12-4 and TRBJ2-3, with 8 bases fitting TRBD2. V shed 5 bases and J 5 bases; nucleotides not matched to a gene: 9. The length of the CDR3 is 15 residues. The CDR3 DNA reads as TGTGCCAGCAGTCCTAGCGGGTCCAGAGGAGATACGCAGTATTTT. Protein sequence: CASSPSGSRGDTQYF.

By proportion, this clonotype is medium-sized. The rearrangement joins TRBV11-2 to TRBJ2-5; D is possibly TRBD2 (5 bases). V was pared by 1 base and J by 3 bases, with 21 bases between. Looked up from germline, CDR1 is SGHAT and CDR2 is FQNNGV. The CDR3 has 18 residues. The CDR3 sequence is CASSLARLALEKKETQYF. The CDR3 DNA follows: TGTGCCAGCAGCTTAGCGAGGCTAGCCCTGGAAAAAAAAGAGACCCAGTACTTC.

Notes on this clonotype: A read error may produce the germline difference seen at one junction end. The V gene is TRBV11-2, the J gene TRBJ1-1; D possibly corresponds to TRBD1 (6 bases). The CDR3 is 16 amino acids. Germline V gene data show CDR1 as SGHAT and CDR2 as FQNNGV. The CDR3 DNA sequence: TGTGTCAGCAGCCATAGGGGACACTTTGTGGACACTGAAGCTTTCTTT. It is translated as CVSSHRGHFVDTEAFF.

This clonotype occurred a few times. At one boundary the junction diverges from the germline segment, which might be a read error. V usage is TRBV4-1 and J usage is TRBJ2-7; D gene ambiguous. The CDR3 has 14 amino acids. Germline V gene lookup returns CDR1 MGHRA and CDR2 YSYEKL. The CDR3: CASSQVGTYYKQYF. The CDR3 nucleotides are TGCGCCAGCAGCCAAGTCGGTACTTACTACAAGCAGTACTTC.

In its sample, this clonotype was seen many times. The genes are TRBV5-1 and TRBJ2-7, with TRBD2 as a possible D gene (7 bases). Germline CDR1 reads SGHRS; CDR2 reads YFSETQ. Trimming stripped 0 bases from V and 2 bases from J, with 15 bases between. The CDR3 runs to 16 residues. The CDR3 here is CASSLDTGGLAYEQYF. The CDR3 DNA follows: TGCGCCAGCAGCTTGGATACCGGGGGGCTTGCCTACGAGCAGTACTTC.

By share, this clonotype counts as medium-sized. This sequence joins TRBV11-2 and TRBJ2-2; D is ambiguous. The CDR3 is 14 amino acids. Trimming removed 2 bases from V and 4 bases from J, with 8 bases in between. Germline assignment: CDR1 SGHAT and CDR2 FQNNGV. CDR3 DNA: TGTGCCAGCAGCTTAATGGTTAGCACCGGGGAGCTGTTTTTT. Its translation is CASSLMVSTGELFF.

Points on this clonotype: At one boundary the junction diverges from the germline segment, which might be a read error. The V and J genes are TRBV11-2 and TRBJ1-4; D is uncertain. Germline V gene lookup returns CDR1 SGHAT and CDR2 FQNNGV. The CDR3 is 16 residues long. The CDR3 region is CAGSKTPGVTNEKLLF. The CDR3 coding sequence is TGTGCCGGCAGCAAGACTCCAGGAGTGACAAATGAAAAACTGTTATTT.

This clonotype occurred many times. CDR3 region: CASSQGSQSSSYEQYF. In DNA, the CDR3 is TGTGCCAGCAGCCAAGGTTCGCAGTCATCCTCCTACGAGCAGTACTTC. The chain carries TRBV14 and TRBJ2-7; D is ambiguous. CDR1 is SGHDN and CDR2 is FVKESK in the germline V gene. V lost 1 base and J 0 bases, leaving 13 bases between the germline ends. The CDR3 runs 16 residues.

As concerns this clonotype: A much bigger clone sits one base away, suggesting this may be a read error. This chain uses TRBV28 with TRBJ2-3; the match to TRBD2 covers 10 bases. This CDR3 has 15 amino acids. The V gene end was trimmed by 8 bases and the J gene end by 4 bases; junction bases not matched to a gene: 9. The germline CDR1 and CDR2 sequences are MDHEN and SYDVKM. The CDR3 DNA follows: TGTGCCAGCGGGCCCCTAGGACTAGCGGCAGATACGCAGTATTTT. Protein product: CASGPLGLAADTQYF.

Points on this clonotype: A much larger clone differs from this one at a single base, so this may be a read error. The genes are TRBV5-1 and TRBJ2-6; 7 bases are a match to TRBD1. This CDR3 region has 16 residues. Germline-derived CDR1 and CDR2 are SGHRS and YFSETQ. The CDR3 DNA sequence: TGCGCCAGCAGCTGGGGACAGAACTCTGGGGACAACGTCCTGACTTTC. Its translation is CASSWGQNSGDNVLTF.

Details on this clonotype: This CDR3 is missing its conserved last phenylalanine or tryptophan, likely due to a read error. The CDR3 protein is CAWERPSGAKNIQYL. In nucleotides, the CDR3 is TGTGCCTGGGAGAGGCCTTCGGGAGCCAAAAACATTCAGTACCTC. This chain uses TRBV30 with TRBJ2-4; no definite D call. Germline V CDR1 and CDR2: GTSNPN, SVGIG (reference sequence). The CDR3 has 15 residues. Deletions cut 5 bases from V and 0 bases from J, with 14 bases between.

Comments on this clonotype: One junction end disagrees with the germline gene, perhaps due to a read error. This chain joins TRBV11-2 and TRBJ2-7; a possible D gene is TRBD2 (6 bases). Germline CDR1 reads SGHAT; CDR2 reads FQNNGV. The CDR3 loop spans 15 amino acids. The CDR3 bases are TGTGCCAGCAGTTTACGATGGACGGGGGAAAACGAGAAGTACTTC. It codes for CASSLRWTGENEKYF.

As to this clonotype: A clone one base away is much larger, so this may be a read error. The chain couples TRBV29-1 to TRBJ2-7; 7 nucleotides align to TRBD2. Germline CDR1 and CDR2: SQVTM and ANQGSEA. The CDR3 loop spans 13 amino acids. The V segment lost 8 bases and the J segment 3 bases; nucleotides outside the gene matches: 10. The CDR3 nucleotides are TGCAGCATCTCAGCGGGGAGCTTCTACGAGCAGTACTTC. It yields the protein CSISAGSFYEQYF.

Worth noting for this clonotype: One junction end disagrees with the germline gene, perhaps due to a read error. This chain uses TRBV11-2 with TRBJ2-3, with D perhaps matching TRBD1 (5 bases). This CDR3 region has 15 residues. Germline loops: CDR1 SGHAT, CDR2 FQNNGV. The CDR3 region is CASSRTRADTDTQYF. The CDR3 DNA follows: TGTGCCAGCAGCCGGACAAGGGCGGACACAGATACGCAGTATTTC. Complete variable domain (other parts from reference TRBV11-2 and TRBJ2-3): EAGVAQSPRYKIIEKRQSVAFWCNPISGHATLYWYQQILGQGPKLLIQFQNNGVVDDSQLPKDRFSAERLKGVDSTLKIQPAKLEDSAVYLCASSRTRADTDTQYFGPGTRLTVL.

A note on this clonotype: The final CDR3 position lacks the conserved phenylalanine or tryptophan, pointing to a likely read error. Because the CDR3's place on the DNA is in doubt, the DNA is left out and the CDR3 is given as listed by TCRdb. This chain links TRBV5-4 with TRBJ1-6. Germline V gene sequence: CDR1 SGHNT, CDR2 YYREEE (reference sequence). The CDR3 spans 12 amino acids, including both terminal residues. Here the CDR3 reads CASSEYNSPHHS.

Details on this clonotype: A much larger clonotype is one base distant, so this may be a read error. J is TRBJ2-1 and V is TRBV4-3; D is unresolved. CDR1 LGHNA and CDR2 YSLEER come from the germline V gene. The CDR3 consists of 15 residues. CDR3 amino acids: CASRQDFGSYNEQFF. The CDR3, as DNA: TGCGCCAGCAGGCAAGATTTCGGCTCCTACAATGAGCAGTTCTTC.

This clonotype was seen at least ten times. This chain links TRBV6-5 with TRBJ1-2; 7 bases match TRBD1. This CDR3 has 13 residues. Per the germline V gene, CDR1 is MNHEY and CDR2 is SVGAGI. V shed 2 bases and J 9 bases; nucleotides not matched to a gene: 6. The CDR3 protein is CASSYGQEGRYTF. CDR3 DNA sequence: TGTGCCAGCAGTTACGGACAGGAAGGACGCTACACCTTC.

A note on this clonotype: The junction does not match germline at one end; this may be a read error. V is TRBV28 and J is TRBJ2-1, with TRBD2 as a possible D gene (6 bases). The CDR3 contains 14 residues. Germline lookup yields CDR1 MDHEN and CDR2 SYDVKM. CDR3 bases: TGTGCCAGCAGTCGGGATACGGGAGTAAATGAGCAGTTGTTC. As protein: CASSRDTGVNEQLF.

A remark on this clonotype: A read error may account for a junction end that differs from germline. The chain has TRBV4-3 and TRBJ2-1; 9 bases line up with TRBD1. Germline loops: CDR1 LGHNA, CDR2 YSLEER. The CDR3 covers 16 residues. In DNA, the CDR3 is TGCGCCGGCAGCAGCTTCTCCGGGACAGGGATGCAAGGGCAGTTCTTC. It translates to CAGSSFSGTGMQGQFF.

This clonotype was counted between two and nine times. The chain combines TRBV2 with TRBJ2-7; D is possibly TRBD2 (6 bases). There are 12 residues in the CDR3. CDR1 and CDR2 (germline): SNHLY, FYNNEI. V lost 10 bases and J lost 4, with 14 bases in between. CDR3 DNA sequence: TGTGCCACCTCGGATAGCGGATACGAGCAGTACTTC. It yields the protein CATSDSGYEQYF.

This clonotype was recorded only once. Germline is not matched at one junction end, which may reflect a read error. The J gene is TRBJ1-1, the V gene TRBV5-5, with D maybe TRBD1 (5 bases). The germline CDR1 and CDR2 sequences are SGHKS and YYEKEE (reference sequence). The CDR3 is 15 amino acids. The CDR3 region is CASSLLAGWYTEAIF. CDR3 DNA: TGTGCCAGTAGCTTGCTCGCAGGGTGGTACACTGAAGCTATCTTT.

This chain's CDR3 is CSTEDSGGTEAFF. The CDR3 DNA reads as TGCAGCACTGAGGACAGTGGAGGCACTGAAGCTTTCTTT. The chain has TRBV29-1 and TRBJ1-1; TRBD1 might be the D (6 bases). CDR1 and CDR2 from the germline V gene are SQVTM and ANQGSEA. V lost 8 bases to trimming and J lost 4 bases, with 17 bases between them. CDR3 length equals 13 residues.

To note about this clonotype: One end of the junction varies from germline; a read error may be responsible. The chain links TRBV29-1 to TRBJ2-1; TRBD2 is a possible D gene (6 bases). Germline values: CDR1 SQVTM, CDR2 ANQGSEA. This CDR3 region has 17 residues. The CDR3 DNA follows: TGCAGTGTTGAAGATGTCGGGGGAGCCCTTTCCTACAATGAGCAGGTCTTC. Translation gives CSVEDVGGALSYNEQVF.

The CDR3 coding sequence is TGTGCCATCAGTGAGCGGGGAGCGAATCAGTCCCGGCATTTT. As protein: CAISERGANQSRHF. The chain carries TRBV10-3 and TRBJ1-5; unclear D gene. CDR1 is ENHRY, CDR2 SYGVKD, per germline. The CDR3 runs to 14 residues. The V and J ends lost 2 bases and 15 bases respectively, with 20 bases between them.

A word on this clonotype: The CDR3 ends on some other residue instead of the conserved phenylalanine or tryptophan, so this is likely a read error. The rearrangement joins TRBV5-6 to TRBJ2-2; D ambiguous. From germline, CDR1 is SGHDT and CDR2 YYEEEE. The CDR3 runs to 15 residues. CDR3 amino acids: CASSPGFANTRELFS. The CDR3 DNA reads TGTGCCAGCAGCCCTGGGTTCGCGAACACCAGGGAGCTGTTTTCT.

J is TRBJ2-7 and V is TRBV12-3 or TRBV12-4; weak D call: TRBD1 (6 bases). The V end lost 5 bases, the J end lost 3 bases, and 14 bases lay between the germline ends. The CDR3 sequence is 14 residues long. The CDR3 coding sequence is TGTGCCAGCAGTACTGGGGACAACAACTACGAGCAGTACTTC. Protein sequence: CASSTGDNNYEQYF.

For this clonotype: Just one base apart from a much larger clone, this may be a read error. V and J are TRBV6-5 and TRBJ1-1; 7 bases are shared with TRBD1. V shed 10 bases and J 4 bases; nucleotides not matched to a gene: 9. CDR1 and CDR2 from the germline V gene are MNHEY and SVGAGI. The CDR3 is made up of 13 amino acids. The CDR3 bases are TGTGCCAACAGGCGACAGGGTGGCACTGAAGCTTTCTTT. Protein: CANRRQGGTEAFF.

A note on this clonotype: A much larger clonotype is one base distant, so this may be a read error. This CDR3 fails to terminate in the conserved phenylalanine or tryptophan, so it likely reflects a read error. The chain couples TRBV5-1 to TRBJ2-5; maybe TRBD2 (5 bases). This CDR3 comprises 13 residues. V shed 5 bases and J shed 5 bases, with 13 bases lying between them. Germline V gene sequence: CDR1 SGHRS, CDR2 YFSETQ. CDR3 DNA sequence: TGCGCCAGCAGTGGATCGGGATCGGAGACCCAGTACTTA. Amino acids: CASSGSGSETQYL.

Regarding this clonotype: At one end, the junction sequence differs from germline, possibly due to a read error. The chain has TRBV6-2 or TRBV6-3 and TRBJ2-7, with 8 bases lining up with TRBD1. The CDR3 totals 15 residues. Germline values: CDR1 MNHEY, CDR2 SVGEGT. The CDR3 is CVSIRTGITDYEQYF. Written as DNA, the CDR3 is TGTGTCAGCATCCGGACAGGGATTACGGACTACGAGCAGTACTTC.

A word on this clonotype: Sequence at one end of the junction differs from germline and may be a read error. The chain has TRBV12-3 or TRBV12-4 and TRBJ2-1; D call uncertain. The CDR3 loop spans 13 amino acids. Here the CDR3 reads CARSFGRDNEQFF. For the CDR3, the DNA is TGTGCCAGGAGTTTTGGCAGAGACAATGAGCAGTTCTTC.